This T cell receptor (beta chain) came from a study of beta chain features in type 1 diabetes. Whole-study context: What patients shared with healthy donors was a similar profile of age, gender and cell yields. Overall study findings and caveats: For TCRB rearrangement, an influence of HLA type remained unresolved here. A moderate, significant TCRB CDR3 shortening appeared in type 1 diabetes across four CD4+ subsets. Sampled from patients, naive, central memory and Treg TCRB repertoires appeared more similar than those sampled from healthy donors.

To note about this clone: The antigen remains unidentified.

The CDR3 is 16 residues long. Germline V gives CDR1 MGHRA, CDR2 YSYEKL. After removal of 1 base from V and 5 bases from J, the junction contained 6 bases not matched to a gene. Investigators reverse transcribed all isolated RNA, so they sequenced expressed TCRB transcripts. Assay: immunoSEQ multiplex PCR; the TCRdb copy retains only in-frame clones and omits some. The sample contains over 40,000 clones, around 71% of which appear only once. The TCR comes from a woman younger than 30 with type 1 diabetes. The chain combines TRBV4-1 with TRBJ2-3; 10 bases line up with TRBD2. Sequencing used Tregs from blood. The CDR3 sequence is CASSQGSGRAKDTQYF. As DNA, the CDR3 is TGCGCCAGCAGCCAAGGGAGCGGGAGGGCCAAAGATACGCAGTATTTT.